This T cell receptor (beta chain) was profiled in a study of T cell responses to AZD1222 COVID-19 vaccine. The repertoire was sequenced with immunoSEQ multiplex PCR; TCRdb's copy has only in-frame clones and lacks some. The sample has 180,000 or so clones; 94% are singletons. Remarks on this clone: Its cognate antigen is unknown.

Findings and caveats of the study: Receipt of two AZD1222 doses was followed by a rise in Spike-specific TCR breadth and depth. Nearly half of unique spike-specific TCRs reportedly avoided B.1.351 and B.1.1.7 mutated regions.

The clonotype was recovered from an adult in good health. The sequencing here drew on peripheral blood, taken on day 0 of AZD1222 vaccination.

The CDR3: CASSLWRQTSTDTQYF. The CDR3 DNA reads TGTGCCAGCAGCTTATGGCGCCAGACTAGCACAGATACGCAGTATTTT. This sequence joins TRBV7-2 and TRBJ2-3; D gene ambiguous. This CDR3 has 16 residues. Per the germline V gene, CDR1 is SGHTA and CDR2 is FQGNSA. Trimming removed 2 bases from V and 0 bases from J, with 12 bases in between. The whole variable domain, filled in from reference TRBV7-2 and TRBJ2-3, reads GAGVSQSPSNKVTEKGKDVELRCDPISGHTALYWYRQSLGQGLEFLIYFQGNSAPDKSGLPSDRFSAERTGGSVSTLTIQRTQQEDSAVYLCASSLWRQTSTDTQYFGPGTRLTVL.